This T cell receptor beta chain was captured by sequencing in a study of shared clonotypes between healthy human individuals. Notes on the study in general: Clonotypes shared by all four donors outscored non-shared clonotypes in generation probability.

This CDR3 spans 14 amino acids. The germline V and J ends were trimmed by 0 bases and 3 bases, with 6 bases remaining between them. The germline gives CDR1 SGDLS, CDR2 YYNGEE. With regard to this clone: The antigen is not known. The identical CDR3 is also encoded by other nucleotide sequences in the sample.

Assay used: immunoSEQ multiplex PCR; TCRdb lists only in-frame clones, some missing. This table has roughly 1 million clones, about 84% appearing once. This clonotype was sampled from a young man in good health. Some clones in this sample may be carry-over from other donors' samples. The specimen sequenced was memory CD4+ T cells from PBMCs. Subset noted: CD45RA-negative fraction. V gene TRBV9 combines with J gene TRBJ2-2; a possible D gene is TRBD2 (5 bases). The CDR3 sequence is CASSVAGYTGELFF. CDR3 DNA: TGTGCCAGCAGCGTAGCGGGGTACACCGGGGAGCTGTTTTTT.